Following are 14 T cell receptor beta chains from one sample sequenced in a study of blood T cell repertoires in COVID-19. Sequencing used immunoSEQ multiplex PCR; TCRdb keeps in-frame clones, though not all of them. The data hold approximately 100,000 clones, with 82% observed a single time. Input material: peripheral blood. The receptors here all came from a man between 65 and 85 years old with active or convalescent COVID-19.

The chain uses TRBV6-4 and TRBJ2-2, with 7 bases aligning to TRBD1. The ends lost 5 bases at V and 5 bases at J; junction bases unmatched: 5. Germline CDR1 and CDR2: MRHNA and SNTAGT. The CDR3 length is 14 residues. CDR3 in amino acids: CASSRDSYTGELFF. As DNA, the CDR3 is TGTGCCAGCAGTAGGGACAGCTATACCGGGGAGCTGTTTTTT.

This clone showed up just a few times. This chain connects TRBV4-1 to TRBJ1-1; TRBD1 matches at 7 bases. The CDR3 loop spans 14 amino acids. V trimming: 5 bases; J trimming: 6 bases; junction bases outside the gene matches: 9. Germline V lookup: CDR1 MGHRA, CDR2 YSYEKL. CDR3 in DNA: TGCGCCAGCAGCTCCCGACAGGGTAATCCTGAAGCTTTCTTT. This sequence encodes CASSSRQGNPEAFF.

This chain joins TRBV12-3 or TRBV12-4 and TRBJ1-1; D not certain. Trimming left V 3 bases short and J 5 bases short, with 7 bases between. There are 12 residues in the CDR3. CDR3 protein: CASSFSGTEAFF. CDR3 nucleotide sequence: TGTGCCAGCAGTTTCAGCGGGACTGAAGCTTTCTTT.

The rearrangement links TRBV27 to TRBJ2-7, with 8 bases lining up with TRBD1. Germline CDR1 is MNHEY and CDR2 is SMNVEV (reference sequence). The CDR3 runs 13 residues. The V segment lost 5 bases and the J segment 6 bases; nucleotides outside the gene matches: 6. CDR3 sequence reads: CASSLRTGSEQYF. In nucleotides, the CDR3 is TGTGCCAGCAGTCTACGGACAGGGTCCGAGCAGTACTTC.

The CDR3 DNA sequence: TGTGCCACCGGGACAGGGATACTCGGCTACACCTTC. Amino acid sequence: CATGTGILGYTF. The genes are TRBV6-5 and TRBJ1-2, with 9 positions matching TRBD1. Trimming removed 10 bases from V and 8 bases from J; junction bases left unmatched: 8. The germline V gene has CDR1 MNHEY and CDR2 SVGAGI. The length of the CDR3 is 12 residues.

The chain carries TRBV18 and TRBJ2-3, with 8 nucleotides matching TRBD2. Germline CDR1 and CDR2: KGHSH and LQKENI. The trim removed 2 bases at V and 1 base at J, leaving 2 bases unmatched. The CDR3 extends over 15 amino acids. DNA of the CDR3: TGTGCCAGCTCACCATGGCGGGGGGGCACAGATACGCAGTATTTT. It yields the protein CASSPWRGGTDTQYF.

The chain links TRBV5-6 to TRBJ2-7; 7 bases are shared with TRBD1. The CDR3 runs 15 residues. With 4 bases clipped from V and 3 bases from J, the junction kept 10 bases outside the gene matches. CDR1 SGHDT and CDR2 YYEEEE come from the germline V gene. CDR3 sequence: CASSIRGGSDYEQYF. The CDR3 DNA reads TGTGCCAGCAGCATCCGAGGGGGCTCCGACTACGAGCAGTACTTC.

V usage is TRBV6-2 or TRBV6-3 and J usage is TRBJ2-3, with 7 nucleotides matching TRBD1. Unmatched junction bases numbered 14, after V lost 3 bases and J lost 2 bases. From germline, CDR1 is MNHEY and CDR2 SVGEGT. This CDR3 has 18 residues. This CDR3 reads CASSYRIFPGQFTDTQYF. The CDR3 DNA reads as TGTGCCAGCAGTTATAGGATATTCCCGGGACAGTTCACAGATACGCAGTATTTT.

The CDR3 region has the DNA TGTGCCAGCAGCATGGGACAGGGGGACACTGAAGCTTTCTTT. Residues: CASSMGQGDTEAFF. This chain uses TRBV7-9 with TRBJ1-1; 11 positions match TRBD1. The CDR3 totals 14 residues. Germline loops: CDR1 SEHNR, CDR2 FQNEAQ (reference sequence). V trimming: 5 bases; J trimming: 3 bases; junction bases outside the gene matches: 2.

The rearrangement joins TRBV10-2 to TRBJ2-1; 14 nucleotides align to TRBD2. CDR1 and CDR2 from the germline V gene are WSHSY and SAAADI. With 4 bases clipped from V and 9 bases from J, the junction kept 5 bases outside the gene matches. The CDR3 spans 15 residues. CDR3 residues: CASSAGTSGGGEQFF. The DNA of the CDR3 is TGCGCCAGCAGTGCCGGGACTAGCGGGGGCGGTGAGCAGTTCTTC.

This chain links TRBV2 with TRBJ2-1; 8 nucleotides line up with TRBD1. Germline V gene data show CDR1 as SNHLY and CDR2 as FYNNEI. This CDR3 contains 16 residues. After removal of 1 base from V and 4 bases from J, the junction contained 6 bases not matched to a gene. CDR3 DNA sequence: TGTGCCAGCAGTGAAGTGTGGCAGGGGGCTTACAATGAGCAGTTCTTC. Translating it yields CASSEVWQGAYNEQFF.

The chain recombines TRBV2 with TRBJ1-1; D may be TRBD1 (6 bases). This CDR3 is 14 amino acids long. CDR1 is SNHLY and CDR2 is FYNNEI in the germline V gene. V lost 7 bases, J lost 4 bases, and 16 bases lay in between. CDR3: CASKGDGRGTEAFF. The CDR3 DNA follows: TGTGCCAGCAAGGGGGACGGGAGGGGCACTGAAGCTTTCTTT. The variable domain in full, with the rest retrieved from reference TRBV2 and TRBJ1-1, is EPEVTQTPSHQVTQMGQEVILRCVPISNHLYFYWYRQILGQKVEFLVSFYNNEISEKSEIFDDQFSVERPDGSNFTLKIRSTKLEDSAMYFCASKGDGRGTEAFFGQGTRLTVV.

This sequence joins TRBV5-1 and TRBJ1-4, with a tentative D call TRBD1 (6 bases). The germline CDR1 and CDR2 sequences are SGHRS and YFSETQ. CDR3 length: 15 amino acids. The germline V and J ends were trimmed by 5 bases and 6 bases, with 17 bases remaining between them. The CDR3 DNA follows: TGCGCCAGCAGTTTTCGGGGGGCAGGGGATGAAAAACTGTTTTTT. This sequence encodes CASSFRGAGDEKLFF.

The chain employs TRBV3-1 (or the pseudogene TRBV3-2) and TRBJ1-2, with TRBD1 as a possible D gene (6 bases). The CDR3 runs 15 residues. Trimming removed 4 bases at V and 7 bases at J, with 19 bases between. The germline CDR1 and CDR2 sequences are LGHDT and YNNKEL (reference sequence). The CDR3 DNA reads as TGTGCCAGCAGCCCCGACCCTTCAGGGGTGAGTGGCTACACCTTC. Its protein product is CASSPDPSGVSGYTF.